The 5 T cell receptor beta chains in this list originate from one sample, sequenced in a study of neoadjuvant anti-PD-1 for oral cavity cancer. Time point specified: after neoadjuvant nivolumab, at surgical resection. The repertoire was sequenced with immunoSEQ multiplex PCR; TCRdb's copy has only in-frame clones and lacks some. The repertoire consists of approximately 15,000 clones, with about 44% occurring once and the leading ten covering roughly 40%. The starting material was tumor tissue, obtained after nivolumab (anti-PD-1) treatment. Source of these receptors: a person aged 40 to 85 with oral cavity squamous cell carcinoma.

CDR3 nucleotide sequence: TGTGCCAGTAGTCCGCCGGGACAGGGGAAAACCTACGAGCAGTACTTC. It translates to CASSPPGQGKTYEQYF. This chain links TRBV19 with TRBJ2-7; 10 bases fit TRBD1. Germline CDR1 LNHDA, CDR2 SQIVND (reference sequence). The CDR3 is made up of 16 amino acids. J gave up 2 bases and V 5 bases, and 9 bases lay outside the gene matches.

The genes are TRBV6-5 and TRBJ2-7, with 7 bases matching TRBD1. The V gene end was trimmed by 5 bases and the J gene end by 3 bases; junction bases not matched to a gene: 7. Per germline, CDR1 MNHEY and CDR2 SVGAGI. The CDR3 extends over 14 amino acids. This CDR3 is CASSEGQEYYEQYF. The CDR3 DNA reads TGTGCCAGCAGTGAAGGACAGGAATACTACGAGCAGTACTTC.

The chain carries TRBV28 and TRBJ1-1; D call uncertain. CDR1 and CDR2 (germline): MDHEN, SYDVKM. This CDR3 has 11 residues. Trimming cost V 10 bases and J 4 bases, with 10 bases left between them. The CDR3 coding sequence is TGTGCCATCGTGGTTGGCACTGAAGCTTTCTTT. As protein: CAIVVGTEAFF.

In DNA, the CDR3 is TGTGCCAGCAGCCAAGGGACAGGGGGCGCCGACGGCTATGGCTACACCTTC. Translated, it gives CASSQGTGGADGYGYTF. This rearrangement joins TRBV16 to TRBJ1-2; 12 positions match TRBD1. Germline assignment: CDR1 KGHSY and CDR2 FQNENV. This CDR3 region has 17 residues. V was pared by 2 bases and J by 4 bases, with 8 bases of the junction left unmatched.

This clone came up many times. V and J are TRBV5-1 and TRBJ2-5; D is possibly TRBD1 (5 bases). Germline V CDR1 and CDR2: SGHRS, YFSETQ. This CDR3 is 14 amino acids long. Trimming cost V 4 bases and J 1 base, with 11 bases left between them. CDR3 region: CASSTQAIQETQYF. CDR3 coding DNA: TGCGCCAGCAGCACACAGGCGATCCAAGAGACCCAGTACTTC. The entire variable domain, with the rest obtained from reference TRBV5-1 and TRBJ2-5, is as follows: KAGVTQTPRYLIKTRGQQVTLSCSPISGHRSVSWYQQTPGQGLQFLFEYFSETQRNKGNFPGRFSGRQFSNSRSEMNVSTLELGDSALYLCASSTQAIQETQYFGPGTRLLVL.